This section outlines one T cell receptor beta chain sequence together with its context. Its antigen target is currently unknown. One end of the junction fails to match germline, which may point to a read error. The immunoSEQ Assay, a bias-controlled multiplex PCR, was used to amplify TCRbeta CDR3 regions from genomic DNA. The original pipeline was this. The number of nucleated cells in each sample was estimated by amplification of reference gene primers within the assay. Sequence reads were collapsed and filtered to measure the absolute abundance of every unique TCRbeta CDR3 rearrangement. For each sample, productive Simpson clonality was calculated as the square root of Simpson's diversity index across productive rearrangements. The table comes from immuneACCESS by way of TCRdb, which keeps in-frame sequences with V and J called. Part of the clones is missing from these tables; in studies checked, under half for an unresolved V gene and the rest for unknown reasons. V, J and clone size were drawn from that table, and D and trimming were deduced from the DNA. For this sample there are about 150,000 clones; roughly four fifths appear just once. Clones ranked in the top ten supply less than 3.5% of the sample.

The data originate from a study of blood T cell repertoires in COVID-19 (dated by TCRdb to 2018 to 2020). Describing the broader study: Collaborator samples came from the United States, Italy and Spain and covered acute and convalescent phases of COVID-19. Nearly every sample came with metadata listing a de-identified subject ID, COVID-19 status, age in years and sex. Deeply sampled blood TCRbeta repertoires from subjects exposed to, actively infected with, or recovered from COVID-19 were included in the dataset. The samples were drawn from the first 160 participants of the ongoing ImmuneRACE study and from some 1,300 subjects provided by 6 global collaborators. HLA class I and class II types, where available, came from metadata supplied by the sample provider rather than from assay-based typing. The prospective study material was composed of cDNA or gDNA derived from T cells, B-cell-depleted T cells, or PBMCs. The repertoires were released in a freely available public database meant as a resource for research on the immune response to SARS-CoV-2.

One collaborating source in Seattle enrolled patients while the patients were actively infected and followed the patients over time throughout the course of disease. The collaborating institutions used their own protocols to collect whole blood in K2EDTA tubes. For TCRbeta analysis, collaborator samples were shipped as frozen whole blood, as isolated PBMCs, or as DNA extracted from either sample type. What the work shows at the level of the full study, not this receptor alone: Clinical and demographic metadata were provided uncurated, with the amount varying by source and participant.

The CDR3 measures 15 amino acids from cysteine to phenylalanine. CDR3 DNA is the only sequence kept; it has 45 bases, read in frame from the first base. Per the germline V gene, KGHSH is the CDR1 and LQKENI is the CDR2. The chain couples TRBV18 to TRBJ2-3; a weak D assignment points to TRBD1 (6 bases agree). Source material: peripheral blood. The source of this sequence is a woman of 80 years or more with COVID-19, enrolled during active disease. The DNA sequence is given as TGTGCCAGCTCACCCGCGACAGGACTCACAGATACGCAGTGTTTT. This is translated as CASSPATGLTDTQCF.